The present T cell receptor (beta chain) was sequenced within a study of control samples from healthy donors and cancer patients. In germline, CDR1 is SGHRS, CDR2 YFSETQ. Trimming pared 5 bases from V and 5 bases from J, leaving 10 bases between. The CDR3 runs to 13 residues. Clones were read by immunoSEQ multiplex PCR, and TCRdb kept only the in-frame ones, dropping some. The profile shows 65,000 to 90,000 clones, 85% to 95% of them singletons. The chain carries TRBV5-1 and TRBJ1-4, with a weak D call TRBD1 (6 bases). The TCR sequence derives from a woman between 25 and 40 years old in good health. Sequencing was done on a sample of blood. CDR3 in amino acids: CASSRQENEKLFF. CDR3 DNA sequence: TGCGCCAGCAGTCGACAGGAGAATGAAAAACTGTTTTTT.